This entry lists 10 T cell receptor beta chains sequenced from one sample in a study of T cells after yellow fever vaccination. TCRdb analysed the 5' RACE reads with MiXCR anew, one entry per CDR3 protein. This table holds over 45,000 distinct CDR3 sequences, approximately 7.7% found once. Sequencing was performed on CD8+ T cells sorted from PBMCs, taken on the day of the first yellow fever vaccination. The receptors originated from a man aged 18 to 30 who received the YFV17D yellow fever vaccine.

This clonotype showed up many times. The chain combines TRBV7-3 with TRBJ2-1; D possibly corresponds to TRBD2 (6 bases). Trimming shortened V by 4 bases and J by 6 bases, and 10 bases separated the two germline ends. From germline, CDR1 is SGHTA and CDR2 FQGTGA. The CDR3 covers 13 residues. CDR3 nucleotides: TGTGCCAGCAGCTCTATCGGGGGCAATGAGCAGTTCTTC. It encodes CASSSIGGNEQFF.

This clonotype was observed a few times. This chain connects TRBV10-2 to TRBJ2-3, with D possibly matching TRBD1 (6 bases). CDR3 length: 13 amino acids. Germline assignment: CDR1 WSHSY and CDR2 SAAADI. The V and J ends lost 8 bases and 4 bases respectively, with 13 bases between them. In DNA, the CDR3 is TGCGCCAGCGACTCCTCAGGGGCAGATACGCAGTATTTT. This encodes CASDSSGADTQYF.

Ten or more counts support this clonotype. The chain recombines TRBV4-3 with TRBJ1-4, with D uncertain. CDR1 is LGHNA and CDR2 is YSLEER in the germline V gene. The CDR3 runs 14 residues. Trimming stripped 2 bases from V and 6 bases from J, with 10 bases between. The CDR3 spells CASSQQRLDEKLFF. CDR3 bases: TGCGCCAGCAGCCAACAGCGACTGGATGAAAAACTGTTTTTT.

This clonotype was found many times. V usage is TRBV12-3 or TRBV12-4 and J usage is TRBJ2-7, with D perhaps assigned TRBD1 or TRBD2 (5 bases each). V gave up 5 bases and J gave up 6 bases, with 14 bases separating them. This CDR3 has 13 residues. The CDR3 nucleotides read TGTGCCAGCAGTCTGGGACCTGCCGGCGAGCAGTACTTC. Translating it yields CASSLGPAGEQYF.

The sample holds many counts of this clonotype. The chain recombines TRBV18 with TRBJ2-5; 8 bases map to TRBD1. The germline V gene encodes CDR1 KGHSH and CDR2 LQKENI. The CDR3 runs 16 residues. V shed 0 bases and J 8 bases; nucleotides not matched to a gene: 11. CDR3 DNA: TGTGCCAGCTCACCACCTGGGGGACAGGACTTTTCTACCCAGTACTTC. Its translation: CASSPPGGQDFSTQYF.

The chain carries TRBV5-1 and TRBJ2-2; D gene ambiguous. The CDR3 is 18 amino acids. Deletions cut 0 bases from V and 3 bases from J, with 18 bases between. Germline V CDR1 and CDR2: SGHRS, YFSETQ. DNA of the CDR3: TGCGCCAGCAGCTTGGTCCGACAACGAAAGACCCACACCGGGGAGCTGTTTTTT. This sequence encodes CASSLVRQRKTHTGELFF.

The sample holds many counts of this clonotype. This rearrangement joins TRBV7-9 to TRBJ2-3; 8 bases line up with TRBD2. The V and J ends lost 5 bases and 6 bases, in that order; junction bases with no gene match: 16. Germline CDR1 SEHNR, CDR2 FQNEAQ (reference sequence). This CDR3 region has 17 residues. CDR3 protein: CASSLSGLAGQGDTQYF. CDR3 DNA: TGTGCCAGCAGCCTCTCGGGTCTAGCGGGCCAGGGGGATACGCAGTATTTT.

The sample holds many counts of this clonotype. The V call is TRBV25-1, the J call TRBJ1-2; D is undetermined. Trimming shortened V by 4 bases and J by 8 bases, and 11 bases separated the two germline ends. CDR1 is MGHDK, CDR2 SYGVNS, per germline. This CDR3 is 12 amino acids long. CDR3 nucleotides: TGTGCCAGCAGTGCGGCTTGGGGAGGCTACACCTTC. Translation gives CASSAAWGGYTF.

CDR3: CASSQVAGGKTEAFF. Written as DNA, the CDR3 is TGTGCCAGCAGCCAAGTAGCAGGGGGGAAGACTGAAGCTTTCTTT. V and J are TRBV4-2 and TRBJ1-1; the match to TRBD1 covers 7 bases. Germline assignment: CDR1 LGHNA and CDR2 YNFKEQ. V shed 1 base, J shed 5 bases, and the junction held 7 bases outside the gene matches. This CDR3 is 15 amino acids long.

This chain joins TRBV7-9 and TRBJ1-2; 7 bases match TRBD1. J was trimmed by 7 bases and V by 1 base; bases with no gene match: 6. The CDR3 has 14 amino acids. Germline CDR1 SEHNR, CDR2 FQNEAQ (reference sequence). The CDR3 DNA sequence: TGTGCCAGCAGCTTAGGTGACAGGGTGGCTGGCTACACCTTC. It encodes CASSLGDRVAGYTF.